This T cell receptor beta chain was sequenced during a study of cytomegalovirus exposure and HLA in healthy donors. Broader study findings: Despite most TCR sequences being rare, some public TCRs occurred in many donors. Presence/absence results assume similar sequencing depth per donor, which may not hold.

Germline V gives CDR1 MDHEN, CDR2 SYDVKM. The CDR3 runs to 15 residues. V was clipped by 6 bases and J by 8 bases; unmatched bases: 12. The PCR made use of 60 Vbeta and 13 Jbeta primers. Here immunoSEQ multiplex PCR was the method, and the copy in TCRdb shows in-frame clones only, minus some. The table lists some 140,000 clones, around 77% of them singletons. Points on this clone: Its antigen is currently unknown.

J is TRBJ2-3 and V is TRBV28; 9 bases map to TRBD2. Source material: PBMCs. This clonotype was sampled from a man aged 25-40 years in good health and CMV-seronegative. The CDR3 sequence is CASSSSWAGGFTQYF. The CDR3 coding sequence is TGTGCCAGCAGCTCCTCGTGGGCGGGAGGGTTTACGCAGTATTTT.